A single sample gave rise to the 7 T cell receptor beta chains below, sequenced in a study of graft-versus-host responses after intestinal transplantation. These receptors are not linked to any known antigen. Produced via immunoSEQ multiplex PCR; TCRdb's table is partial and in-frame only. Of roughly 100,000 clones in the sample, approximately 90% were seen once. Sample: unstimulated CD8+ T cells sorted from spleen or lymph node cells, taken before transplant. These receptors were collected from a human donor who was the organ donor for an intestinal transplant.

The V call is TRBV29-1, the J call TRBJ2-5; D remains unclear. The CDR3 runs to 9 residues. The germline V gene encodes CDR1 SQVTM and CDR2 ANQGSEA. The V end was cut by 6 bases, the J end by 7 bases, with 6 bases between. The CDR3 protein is CSVTGTQYF. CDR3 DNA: TGCAGCGTAACGGGGACCCAGTACTTC.

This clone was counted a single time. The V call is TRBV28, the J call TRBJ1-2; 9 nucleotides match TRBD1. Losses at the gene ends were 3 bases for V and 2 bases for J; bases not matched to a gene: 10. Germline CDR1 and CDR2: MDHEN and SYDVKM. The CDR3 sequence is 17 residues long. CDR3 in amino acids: CASSFRLGGQGNYGYTF. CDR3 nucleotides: TGTGCCAGCAGTTTTCGATTGGGAGGACAGGGGAACTATGGCTACACCTTC.

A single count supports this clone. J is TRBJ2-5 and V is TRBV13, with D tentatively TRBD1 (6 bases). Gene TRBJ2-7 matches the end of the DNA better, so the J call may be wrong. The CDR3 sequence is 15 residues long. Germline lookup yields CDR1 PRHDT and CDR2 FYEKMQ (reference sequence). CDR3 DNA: TGTGCCAGCAGCTCACAGGGAGCTAGTACCTACGAGCAGTACTTC. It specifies CASSSQGASTYEQYF.

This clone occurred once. CDR3 nucleotide sequence: TGTGCCAGCAGCTCTGGACTAGCGGGAGGGATACAAGAGACCCAGTACTTC. The encoded protein is CASSSGLAGGIQETQYF. This chain joins TRBV13 and TRBJ2-5; 15 bases match TRBD2. This CDR3 spans 17 amino acids. Germline V gene data show CDR1 as PRHDT and CDR2 as FYEKMQ (reference sequence). J lost 2 bases, V lost 4 bases, and 5 bases had no gene match.

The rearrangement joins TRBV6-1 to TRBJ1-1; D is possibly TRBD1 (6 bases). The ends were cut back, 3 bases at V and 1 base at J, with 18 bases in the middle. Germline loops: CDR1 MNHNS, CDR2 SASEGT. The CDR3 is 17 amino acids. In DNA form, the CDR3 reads TGTGCCAGCAGTGATGGAGTGGGGGACAACTGGAACACTGAAGCTTTCTTT. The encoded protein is CASSDGVGDNWNTEAFF.

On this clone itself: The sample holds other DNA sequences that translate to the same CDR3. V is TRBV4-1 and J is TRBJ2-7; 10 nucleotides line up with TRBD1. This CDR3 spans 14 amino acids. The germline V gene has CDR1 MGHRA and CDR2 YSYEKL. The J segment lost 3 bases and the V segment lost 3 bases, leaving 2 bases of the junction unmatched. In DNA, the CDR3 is TGCGCCAGCAGCCAGGGGACAGGGGACTACGAGCAGTACTTC. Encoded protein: CASSQGTGDYEQYF.

CDR3 sequence: CASRERSIGPQHF. CDR3 nucleotide sequence: TGTGCCAGCAGGGAAAGGAGTATTGGGCCCCAGCATTTT. The V call is TRBV6-5, the J call TRBJ1-5; D gene ambiguous. This CDR3 is 13 amino acids long. Germline-derived CDR1 and CDR2 are MNHEY and SVGAGI. V was shortened by 6 bases and J by 9 bases, with 15 bases between the two germline ends.